This TCR beta chain came from a study of CD8 T cells in Susac syndrome. RNA totalling 0.5 to 1 ug underwent reverse transcription with random hexamers. Amplification of TCR beta CDR3 by immunoSEQ multiplex PCR spanned 54 Vbeta and 13 Jbeta. One entry per CDR3 protein, called by TCRdb with MiXCR from the immunoSEQ multiplex PCR reads. The profile shows some 120,000 distinct CDR3 sequences, about 95% of them singletons. Germline V gives CDR1 MNHNS, CDR2 SASEGT. Trimming shortened V by 6 bases and J by 1 base, and 27 bases separated the two germline ends. CDR3 length: 19 amino acids. This TCR derives from a human donor in good health. The sample comprised CD4+ T cells from PBMCs. The chain carries TRBV6-1 and TRBJ1-2; a possible D gene is TRBD1 (6 bases). CDR3 in DNA: TGTGCCAGCAGCCCCTTCCTTTACCGGACAGCGACTCATAACTATGGCTACACCTTC. It translates to CASSPFLYRTATHNYGYTF.